These 6 T cell receptor beta chains were all obtained from the same sample, sequenced in a study of radiotherapy plus CTLA-4 blockade in lung cancer. The table came from immunoSEQ multiplex PCR; TCRdb's copy has only in-frame clones and leaves some out. Here the sample spans fewer than 140,000 clones, approximately 87% being singletons. This material consisted of peripheral blood, taken from a patient treated with radiotherapy plus ipilimumab. All receptors derive from a human donor with non-small cell lung cancer that progressed on radiotherapy plus ipilimumab. Some clones in this sample may be carry-over from other donors' samples.

This chain joins TRBV2 and TRBJ2-2, with a tentative D call TRBD1 (5 bases). V lost 4 bases to trimming and J lost 4 bases, with 13 bases between them. CDR1 and CDR2 (germline): SNHLY, FYNNEI. The CDR3 contains 15 residues. CDR3 bases: TGTGCCAGCAGTGGACAGTTTATCGCCACCGGGGAGCTGTTTTTT. It specifies CASSGQFIATGELFF.

This chain uses TRBV9 with TRBJ2-3; TRBD2 might be the D (6 bases). Trimming took off 2 bases at V and 2 bases at J, with 21 bases between the two ends. Germline lookup yields CDR1 SGDLS and CDR2 YYNGEE. The CDR3 is 18 amino acids. CDR3: CASSVPPHKQRVTDTQYF. The CDR3, as DNA: TGTGCCAGCAGCGTTCCCCCCCACAAACAGCGGGTCACAGATACGCAGTATTTT.

In DNA form, the CDR3 reads TGTGCCAGCAGCTTACGGGGGGAACGCCAGCCCCAGCATTTT. Protein product: CASSLRGERQPQHF. The genes are TRBV7-9 and TRBJ1-5; TRBD1 is a possible D gene (5 bases). Deletions cut 2 bases from V and 7 bases from J, with 12 bases between. The CDR3 length is 14 residues. Germline assignment: CDR1 SEHNR and CDR2 FQNEAQ (reference sequence).

The chain links TRBV28 to TRBJ1-1; possibly TRBD1 for D (6 bases). Trimming pared 2 bases from V and 1 base from J, leaving 11 bases between. The CDR3 has 15 amino acids. Germline CDR1 reads MDHEN; CDR2 reads SYDVKM. The CDR3 region is CASSLGGLWNTEAFF. CDR3 bases: TGTGCCAGCAGTTTAGGGGGCCTTTGGAACACTGAAGCTTTCTTT.

V is TRBV7-3 and J is TRBJ2-3, with no clear D. Trimming cost V 4 bases and J 2 bases, with 7 bases left between them. This CDR3 spans 13 amino acids. Germline V lookup: CDR1 SGHTA, CDR2 FQGTGA. The CDR3 protein is CASSSSPTDTQYF. DNA of the CDR3: TGTGCCAGCAGCTCGAGTCCCACAGATACGCAGTATTTT.

The chain's CDR3 is CASSPGLGTEAFF. CDR3 in DNA: TGTGCCAGCTCACCAGGCCTTGGCACTGAAGCTTTCTTT. This chain links TRBV18 with TRBJ1-1; D uncertain. The CDR3 is 13 amino acids. Trimming took 2 bases from V and 4 from J, leaving 8 bases between them. CDR1 KGHSH and CDR2 LQKENI come from the germline V gene.